Presented here are 16 T cell receptor beta chains from one specimen sequenced in a study of blood T cell repertoires in COVID-19. Generated by immunoSEQ multiplex PCR, the TCRdb table keeps only in-frame clones and is missing some. Among approximately 72,000 clones listed, roughly 80% were seen once. Sequencing was carried out using peripheral blood. All receptors come from a man aged 45 to 65 with active COVID-19.

This rearrangement joins TRBV19 to TRBJ2-2, with 9 bases aligning to TRBD2. The germline gives CDR1 LNHDA, CDR2 SQIVND (reference sequence). J was trimmed by 5 bases and V by 10 bases; bases with no gene match: 8. The CDR3 covers 14 residues. CDR3 amino acids: CATQFSGRTGELFF. The CDR3 DNA follows: TGTGCCACCCAATTTAGCGGGAGAACCGGGGAGCTGTTTTTT.

J is TRBJ2-7 and V is TRBV7-9; tentatively, D is TRBD1 (6 bases). Germline V gives CDR1 SEHNR, CDR2 FQNEAQ (reference sequence). V lost 1 base and J 0 bases, leaving 10 bases between the germline ends. This CDR3 is 15 amino acids long. The CDR3 spells CASSLDTGTSYEQYF. The DNA of the CDR3 is TGTGCCAGCAGCTTAGACACAGGGACCTCCTACGAGCAGTACTTC.

As concerns this clone: The sample carries other DNA sequences with the same CDR3. The J gene is TRBJ1-2, the V gene TRBV7-2; D might be TRBD1 (5 bases). V lost 5 bases to trimming and J lost 2 bases, with 9 bases between them. Germline V lookup: CDR1 SGHTA, CDR2 FQGNSA. The CDR3 spans 13 residues. Written as DNA, the CDR3 is TGTGCCAGCAGCCCAGACAGCAACTATGGCTACACCTTC. This codes for CASSPDSNYGYTF. Full variable domain (missing parts from reference TRBV7-2 and TRBJ1-2): GAGVSQSPSNKVTEKGKDVELRCDPISGHTALYWYRQSLGQGLEFLIYFQGNSAPDKSGLPSDRFSAERTGGSVSTLTIQRTQQEDSAVYLCASSPDSNYGYTFGSGTRLTVV.

V gene TRBV4-2 combines with J gene TRBJ2-3; unclear D gene. CDR1 is LGHNA and CDR2 is YNFKEQ in the germline V gene. CDR3 length: 14 residues. The V end was cut by 4 bases, the J end by 3 bases, with 11 bases between. The CDR3 DNA reads TGTGCCAGCAGCCCCCCCGGGTATACAGATACGCAGTATTTT. Its translation: CASSPPGYTDTQYF.

V gene TRBV11-2 combines with J gene TRBJ2-1; 13 bases match TRBD2. The CDR3 length is 16 residues. The germline CDR1 and CDR2 sequences are SGHAT and FQNNGV. The ends lost 3 bases at V and 12 bases at J; junction bases unmatched: 11. The CDR3 DNA reads TGTGCCAGCAGCTTGGGACGACTAGCGGGAGGATTGCGGCAGTTCTTC. Translated: CASSLGRLAGGLRQFF.

This chain joins TRBV5-8 and TRBJ1-5; D gene uncertain. Germline V gene sequence: CDR1 SGHTS, CDR2 YDEGEE. Trimming took 6 bases from V and 5 from J, leaving 18 bases between them. The CDR3 has 15 amino acids. CDR3 protein: CASTAWRLQHQPQHF. The CDR3 nucleotides are TGTGCCAGCACAGCTTGGAGGTTACAGCATCAGCCCCAGCATTTT.

The chain joins TRBV23-1 to TRBJ2-1; tentative D call: TRBD2 (6 bases). TRBV23-1 is sorted into the ORF group, with uncertain function. The CDR3 contains 17 residues. In DNA form, the CDR3 reads TGCGCACCGCGGAGTAGCGGTCACAAGAGCTCCTACAATGAGCAGTTCTTC. Translated: CAPRSSGHKSSYNEQFF.

The V gene is TRBV6-5, the J gene TRBJ2-2; D not resolved. In germline, CDR1 is MNHEY, CDR2 SVGAGI. V lost 5 bases and J lost 7, with 11 bases in between. The CDR3 is 13 residues long. The DNA for the CDR3 is TGTGCCAGCAGTAACGAGATTGACGGGGAGCTGTTTTTT. Translation: CASSNEIDGELFF.

This chain uses TRBV2 with TRBJ2-7; 9 bases are shared with TRBD1. Trimming removed 1 base from V and 5 bases from J; junction bases left unmatched: 3. Germline V gene data show CDR1 as SNHLY and CDR2 as FYNNEI. The CDR3 sequence is 14 residues long. The CDR3 nucleotides are TGTGCCAGCAGTGAAGGGACAGGGGTGCACGAGCAGTACTTC. Its translation: CASSEGTGVHEQYF.

This rearrangement joins TRBV6-5 to TRBJ2-5; D is perhaps TRBD2 (7 bases). Germline CDR1 reads MNHEY; CDR2 reads SVGAGI. This CDR3 spans 13 amino acids. The V end was cut by 8 bases, the J end by 5 bases, with 15 bases between. The CDR3 DNA follows: TGTGCCAGCTCCGGGGGGCACCGGGAGACCCAGTACTTC. Protein: CASSGGHRETQYF.

This clone was detected a few times. The V gene is TRBV7-2, the J gene TRBJ2-7; a weak D match, TRBD2 (5 bases). CDR3 size: 14 residues. Between the trimmed V and J ends, which lost 1 base and 6 bases, there was a span of 13 bases. Germline loops: CDR1 SGHTA, CDR2 FQGNSA. The CDR3: CASSLERRGSEQYF. In DNA form, the CDR3 reads TGTGCCAGCAGCTTAGAGAGGAGAGGGAGCGAGCAGTACTTC.

The V call is TRBV9, the J call TRBJ2-1; 10 nucleotides line up with TRBD1. Germline V lookup: CDR1 SGDLS, CDR2 YYNGEE. The CDR3 loop spans 15 amino acids. The V gene end was trimmed by 0 bases and the J gene end by 8 bases; junction bases not matched to a gene: 5. CDR3: CASSVAGQGSHEQFF. Here the CDR3 DNA reads TGTGCCAGCAGCGTAGCGGGACAGGGGAGCCATGAGCAGTTCTTC.

The chain uses TRBV12-3 or TRBV12-4 and TRBJ1-1; D uncertain. V lost 4 bases and J lost 11, with 11 bases in between. CDR3 length: 11 amino acids. The CDR3, as DNA: TGTGCCAGCAGTTCGGGTCGGGAGGCTTTCTTT. This encodes CASSSGREAFF.

The genes are TRBV29-1 and TRBJ1-4; TRBD1 is a possible D gene (5 bases). Trimming pared 3 bases from V and 7 bases from J, leaving 12 bases between. The V gene's germline CDR1 is SQVTM and CDR2 ANQGSEA. This CDR3 is built from 13 residues. DNA of the CDR3: TGCAGCGTTGACCAGCAGGGATCTGAAAAACTGTTTTTT. Translating it yields CSVDQQGSEKLFF.

V usage is TRBV5-4 and J usage is TRBJ2-4, with 8 nucleotides matching TRBD2. The CDR3 is made up of 14 amino acids. The V segment lost 0 bases and the J segment 6 bases; nucleotides outside the gene matches: 2. Germline V CDR1 and CDR2: SGHNT, YYREEE (reference sequence). CDR3 loop: CASSLAGGGNIQYF. CDR3 DNA: TGTGCCAGCAGCTTGGCCGGGGGGGGAAACATTCAGTACTTC.

The chain combines TRBV5-8 with TRBJ2-1; 7 bases align to TRBD1. This CDR3 contains 15 residues. The V gene end was trimmed by 6 bases and the J gene end by 10 bases; junction bases not matched to a gene: 16. Germline CDR1 is SGHTS and CDR2 is YDEGEE. CDR3: CASTIGTDSFGEQFF. The CDR3 nucleotides read TGTGCCAGCACCATCGGGACAGACAGCTTCGGGGAGCAGTTCTTC.